Shown below are 32 T cell receptor beta chains from a single sample sequenced in a study of blood T cells in healthy people across ages. Primed by a sample-barcoded 5' primer and a J-beta primer mix, a second PCR proceeded for about 6 to 12 cycles. TCRdb fed the 5' RACE reads into MiXCR, producing one record per CDR3 protein. The sample has roughly 1 million distinct CDR3 sequences; 25% are singletons. The sample also formed part of further work on T cells of mothers and their children.

The sample was blood. Receptors originate from a girl aged 2 to 9 in good health.

The genes are TRBV7-3 and TRBJ2-3; 7 nucleotides match TRBD2. With V trimmed by 7 bases and J by 0 bases, 7 bases remained unmatched. From germline, CDR1 is SGHTA and CDR2 FQGTGA. The CDR3 runs 15 residues. The CDR3 DNA is TGTGCCAGCACCACGGGGCGGGAGAGCACAGATACGCAGTATTTT. It is translated as CASTTGRESTDTQYF.

This clonotype was found a few times. The CDR3 DNA reads TGTGCCAGCAGCCTAATGACTAGCGGGGGGTCAGATACGCAGTATTTT. Its translation is CASSLMTSGGSDTQYF. The V gene is TRBV7-2, the J gene TRBJ2-3, with TRBD2 matching 13 bases. This CDR3 is built from 16 residues. Germline V gene sequence: CDR1 SGHTA, CDR2 FQGNSA. J was trimmed by 4 bases and V by 5 bases; bases with no gene match: 6. Combining the CDR3 with reference TRBV7-2 and TRBJ2-3 gives the whole variable domain GAGVSQSPSNKVTEKGKDVELRCDPISGHTALYWYRQSLGQGLEFLIYFQGNSAPDKSGLPSDRFSAERTGGSVSTLTIQRTQQEDSAVYLCASSLMTSGGSDTQYFGPGTRLTVL.

The chain joins TRBV20-1 to TRBJ2-7; D uncertain. This CDR3 is built from 12 residues. Per the germline V gene, CDR1 is DFQATT and CDR2 is SNEGSKA (reference sequence). V lost 4 bases and J lost 4, with 11 bases in between. CDR3 coding DNA: TGCAGTGCTAATGACCTTACTTACGAGCAGTACTTC. Its translation is CSANDLTYEQYF.

This clonotype was seen a handful of times. The chain carries TRBV29-1 and TRBJ2-1, with D possibly TRBD2 on 6 matching bases. Germline CDR1 is SQVTM and CDR2 is ANQGSEA. The length of the CDR3 is 12 residues. With 4 bases removed from V and 8 bases from J, the gap between germline ends came to 12 bases. In DNA, the CDR3 is TGCAGCGTTGCAGTAACGGGAGATGAGCAGTTCTTC. Amino acid sequence: CSVAVTGDEQFF.

This chain's CDR3 is CASSPMEVAGSNQPQHF. The DNA for the CDR3 is TGCGCCAGCAGCCCGATGGAGGTCGCAGGGAGCAATCAGCCCCAGCATTTT. V and J are TRBV5-1 and TRBJ1-5; D is possibly TRBD1 (5 bases). The germline gives CDR1 SGHRS, CDR2 YFSETQ. The CDR3 contains 17 residues. Trimming cost V 4 bases and J 1 base, with 18 bases left between them.

This clonotype has ten or more counts. For the CDR3, the DNA is TGCGCCAGCAGCCAAGAAGGGGCCTTGGGGGAGACCCAGTACTTC. The encoded protein is CASSQEGALGETQYF. V usage is TRBV4-1 and J usage is TRBJ2-5; D is possibly TRBD1 (5 bases). The V and J ends lost 0 bases and 5 bases respectively, with 13 bases between them. Germline V gene lookup returns CDR1 MGHRA and CDR2 YSYEKL. The CDR3 sequence is 15 residues long.

This clonotype was picked up a small number of times. This chain links TRBV4-1 with TRBJ2-5; 7 bases fit TRBD1. The ends lost 2 bases at V and 4 bases at J; junction bases unmatched: 7. This CDR3 is 15 amino acids long. From germline, CDR1 is MGHRA and CDR2 YSYEKL. Here the CDR3 reads CASSQLDRSLETQYF. DNA of the CDR3: TGCGCCAGCAGCCAATTGGACAGGTCGTTAGAGACCCAGTACTTC.

The chain combines TRBV5-5 with TRBJ2-1; 7 bases line up with TRBD2. The CDR3 is 17 amino acids. V was clipped by 0 bases and J by 4 bases; unmatched bases: 10. In germline, CDR1 is SGHKS, CDR2 YYEKEE (reference sequence). The CDR3 here is CASSLGLSSGNYNEQFF. The CDR3 DNA follows: TGTGCCAGCAGCTTGGGATTATCTAGCGGAAATTACAATGAGCAGTTCTTC.

This clonotype has just a few counts. This chain connects TRBV7-9 to TRBJ2-3, with D hard to call. The CDR3 has 16 residues. Germline-derived CDR1 and CDR2 are SEHNR and FQNEAQ (reference sequence). Trimming left V 5 bases short and J 4 bases short, with 19 bases between. The CDR3 bases are TGTGCCAGCAGCGAACCTGGTCCGTACGCCGCAGATACGCAGTATTTT. Translation: CASSEPGPYAADTQYF.

This clonotype appeared a few times. V gene TRBV7-9 combines with J gene TRBJ2-4; D remains unclear. In germline, CDR1 is SEHNR, CDR2 FQNEAQ (reference sequence). CDR3 length: 13 amino acids. Trimming took off 2 bases at V and 7 bases at J, with 9 bases between the two ends. CDR3 amino acids: CASSLRPRNIQYF. The CDR3 bases are TGTGCCAGCAGCTTAAGGCCCAGGAACATTCAGTACTTC.

This sequence joins TRBV28 and TRBJ2-3; 12 positions match TRBD2. This CDR3 has 16 residues. The junction had 9 bases not matched to a gene; V was cut back by 11 bases and J by 0 bases. Germline assignment: CDR1 MDHEN and CDR2 SYDVKM. For the CDR3, the DNA is TGTGCCTGGAAAAGCGGGACTAGCGGGAGCACAGATACGCAGTATTTT. Protein sequence: CAWKSGTSGSTDTQYF.

V gene TRBV5-1 combines with J gene TRBJ2-6; D may be TRBD1 (6 bases). Germline values: CDR1 SGHRS, CDR2 YFSETQ. Trimming left V 0 bases short and J 18 bases short, with 13 bases between. CDR3 size: 12 residues. The CDR3 region has the DNA TGCGCCAGCAGCTTGGCTGGGACACCGGCGACTTTC. This encodes CASSLAGTPATF.

This clonotype occurred once. This chain connects TRBV4-2 to TRBJ2-5; 8 bases are a match to TRBD1. The CDR3 has 16 residues. In germline, CDR1 is LGHNA, CDR2 YNFKEQ. The ends lost 2 bases at V and 4 bases at J; junction bases unmatched: 9. CDR3 sequence reads: CASSQHHSGQGETQYF. In DNA, the CDR3 is TGTGCCAGCAGCCAACACCATTCTGGACAGGGAGAGACCCAGTACTTC.

This clonotype was seen more than once but under ten times. The chain recombines TRBV29-1 with TRBJ2-5, with 14 bases matching TRBD2. This CDR3 comprises 15 residues. CDR1 is SQVTM, CDR2 ANQGSEA, per germline. Unmatched junction bases numbered 7, after V lost 6 bases and J lost 4 bases. The chain's CDR3 is CSVRTSGRSGETQYF. CDR3 in DNA: TGCAGCGTCAGGACTAGCGGGAGGAGTGGAGAGACCCAGTACTTC.

The V gene is TRBV6-6, the J gene TRBJ2-7, with no clear D. V was clipped by 0 bases and J by 0 bases, with 3 bases between them. Germline V lookup: CDR1 MNHNY, CDR2 SVGAGI (reference sequence). This CDR3 spans 13 amino acids. The chain's CDR3 is CASSYSTSYEQYF. CDR3 sequence (DNA): TGTGCCAGCAGTTACTCGACCTCCTACGAGCAGTACTTC.

This clonotype has just a few counts. The rearrangement uses TRBV20-1 and TRBJ1-1, with D tentatively TRBD1 (6 bases). CDR3 length: 16 residues. Germline V CDR1 and CDR2: DFQATT, SNEGSKA (reference sequence). Trimming removed 0 bases at V and 0 bases at J, with 14 bases between. The CDR3 reads CSARDTPGTMNTEAFF. The DNA of the CDR3 is TGCAGTGCTAGAGATACCCCCGGGACAATGAACACTGAAGCTTTCTTT.

This clonotype was observed once. The chain combines TRBV5-1 with TRBJ2-1; 10 bases are shared with TRBD2. The CDR3 is 14 residues long. The V segment lost 0 bases and the J segment 10 bases; nucleotides outside the gene matches: 4. The germline gives CDR1 SGHRS, CDR2 YFSETQ. This chain's CDR3 is CASSLASGGQEQFF. The CDR3 nucleotides are TGCGCCAGCAGCTTGGCTAGCGGGGGCCAAGAGCAGTTCTTC. Supplemented by reference TRBV5-1 and TRBJ2-1, the full variable domain reads KAGVTQTPRYLIKTRGQQVTLSCSPISGHRSVSWYQQTPGQGLQFLFEYFSETQRNKGNFPGRFSGRQFSNSRSEMNVSTLELGDSALYLCASSLASGGQEQFFGPGTRLTVL.

The V call is TRBV11-2, the J call TRBJ1-1; no clear D gene. The V end lost 2 bases, the J end lost 6 bases, and 10 bases lay between the germline ends. Per the germline V gene, CDR1 is SGHAT and CDR2 is FQNNGV. This CDR3 is 13 amino acids long. For the CDR3, the DNA is TGTGCCAGCAGCTTAAATATGTTCCCTGAAGCTTTCTTT. It codes for CASSLNMFPEAFF.

V and J are TRBV3-1 and TRBJ2-5; 10 bases line up with TRBD2. After removal of 1 base from V and 3 bases from J, the junction contained 5 bases not matched to a gene. Germline CDR1 and CDR2: LGHDT and YNNKEL (reference sequence). This CDR3 is built from 16 residues. CDR3 sequence reads: CASSQAASGRKETQYF. CDR3 nucleotides: TGTGCCAGCAGCCAAGCGGCTAGCGGGAGAAAAGAGACCCAGTACTTC.

V and J are TRBV2 and TRBJ2-4; D may be TRBD1 (5 bases). The V gene lost 7 bases and the J gene lost 1 base, with 5 bases spanning the gap. The length of the CDR3 is 12 residues. Germline loops: CDR1 SNHLY, CDR2 FYNNEI. The CDR3 reads CASTGAKNIQYF. In DNA, the CDR3 is TGTGCCAGCACAGGGGCCAAAAACATTCAGTACTTC.

V is TRBV12-3 or TRBV12-4 and J is TRBJ2-1; the match to TRBD2 covers 11 bases. This CDR3 has 13 amino acids. The J segment lost 8 bases and the V segment lost 5 bases, leaving 2 bases of the junction unmatched. CDR3 DNA: TGTGCCAGCAGTATGACTAGCGGGGATGAGCAGTTCTTC. Translated, it gives CASSMTSGDEQFF.

The chain uses TRBV29-1 and TRBJ1-4, with a weak D call TRBD1 (5 bases). V lost 6 bases and J 0 bases, leaving 23 bases between the germline ends. CDR1 is SQVTM, CDR2 ANQGSEA, per germline. The CDR3 is 18 residues long. CDR3 DNA: TGCAGCGTCCACTACCCTGGGCCAGGGTATGCAACTAATGAAAAACTGTTTTTT. Amino acids: CSVHYPGPGYATNEKLFF.

The table lists this clonotype with a few counts. At one end, the junction sequence differs from germline, possibly due to a read error. The chain combines TRBV7-2 with TRBJ2-5, with D unresolved. TRBJ2-3 matches the DNA end more closely, so the J call is doubtful. CDR1 and CDR2 from the germline V gene are SGHTA and FQGNSA. This CDR3 spans 13 amino acids. As DNA, the CDR3 is TGTGCCAGCAGCTTAGATGGTCCAGAAACGCAGTATTTT. Translated: CASSLDGPETQYF.

The chain is built from TRBV12-3 or TRBV12-4 and TRBJ2-3, with TRBD2 matching over 8 bases. V shed 5 bases, J shed 6 bases, and the junction held 7 bases outside the gene matches. The CDR3 runs 14 residues. The CDR3 nucleotides read TGTGCCAGCAGTCTACGGGGGGGCTACGATACGCAGTATTTT. This codes for CASSLRGGYDTQYF.

This clonotype has only a few counts. The CDR3 DNA sequence: TGTGCCAGCAGCGTCAGTTCCGGGGGACTAGCGGCACACGAGCAGTTCTTC. Translating it yields CASSVSSGGLAAHEQFF. The chain combines TRBV9 with TRBJ2-5; 11 positions agree with TRBD2. The closer fit of TRBJ2-1 to the DNA end suggests the J call may be wrong. The germline V gene has CDR1 SGDLS and CDR2 YYNGEE. This CDR3 contains 17 residues.

The chain has TRBV20-1 and TRBJ2-1, with D hard to call. From germline, CDR1 is DFQATT and CDR2 SNEGSKA (reference sequence). The CDR3 has 12 amino acids. V was shortened by 5 bases and J by 6 bases, with 11 bases between the two germline ends. In DNA form, the CDR3 reads TGCAGTGCTCATCAATTAGGCAATGAGCAGTTCTTC. It is translated as CSAHQLGNEQFF.

V and J are TRBV5-1 and TRBJ1-3; maybe TRBD1 (6 bases). CDR1 is SGHRS, CDR2 YFSETQ, per germline. The CDR3 runs to 16 residues. The V gene lost 0 bases and the J gene lost 1 base, with 11 bases spanning the gap. For the CDR3, the DNA is TGCGCCAGCAGCTTGGGCGACAGGCCATCTGGAAACACCATATATTTT. This translates into CASSLGDRPSGNTIYF.

This sequence joins TRBV20-1 and TRBJ2-5; tentative D call: TRBD2 (6 bases). Germline V gene lookup returns CDR1 DFQATT and CDR2 SNEGSKA (reference sequence). The CDR3 runs 15 residues. Deletions cut 0 bases from V and 4 bases from J, with 15 bases between. The CDR3 reads CSARDFAGMGETQYF. Here the CDR3 DNA reads TGCAGTGCTAGAGATTTCGCGGGAATGGGAGAGACCCAGTACTTC.

V is TRBV11-3 and J is TRBJ2-7; 8 bases line up with TRBD1. The CDR3 runs 16 residues. Germline assignment: CDR1 SGHNT and CDR2 YENEEA. J gave up 0 bases and V 5 bases, and 9 bases lay outside the gene matches. Here the CDR3 reads CASSTRPGQDSYEQYF. The CDR3, as DNA: TGTGCCAGCAGCACTCGACCGGGACAGGACTCCTACGAGCAGTACTTC.

The J gene is TRBJ1-2, the V gene TRBV12-3 or TRBV12-4; no firm D call. V gave up 1 base and J gave up 3 bases, with 9 bases separating them. CDR3 size: 14 residues. The CDR3 sequence: CASSLETVYYGYTF. The CDR3 DNA sequence: TGTGCCAGCAGTTTAGAAACAGTCTACTATGGCTACACCTTC.

This clonotype was observed a handful of times. The chain joins TRBV20-1 to TRBJ1-2; D perhaps matches TRBD1 (6 bases). The CDR3 sequence is 13 residues long. Germline CDR1 and CDR2: DFQATT and SNEGSKA (reference sequence). Trimming took off 3 bases at V and 6 bases at J, with 14 bases between the two ends. This chain's CDR3 is CSARGGEGDGYTF. CDR3 bases: TGCAGTGCTAGGGGAGGAGAGGGGGATGGCTACACCTTC.

This rearrangement joins TRBV7-2 to TRBJ2-1; tentative D call: TRBD1 (6 bases). V lost 5 bases to trimming and J lost 8 bases, with 10 bases between them. The CDR3 loop spans 12 amino acids. Germline CDR1 SGHTA, CDR2 FQGNSA. CDR3 sequence: CASSVPGDEQFF. The CDR3 DNA follows: TGTGCCAGCAGCGTTCCAGGGGATGAGCAGTTCTTC.